The subject of this entry is one T cell receptor beta chain. This entry comes from a study of blood T cell repertoires in COVID-19. Here immunoSEQ multiplex PCR was the method, and the copy in TCRdb shows in-frame clones only, minus some. This table holds over 150,000 clones, around 83% found once. This CDR3 has 15 amino acids. V lost 6 bases, J lost 1 base, and 15 bases lay in between. Germline CDR1 MNHEY, CDR2 SMNVEV (reference sequence). The genes are TRBV27 and TRBJ2-5; no definite D call. The sample comprised peripheral blood. The TCR was taken from a human donor in a cohort sampled during active COVID-19. This CDR3 is CASSPSRHSQETQYF. The CDR3, as DNA: TGTGCCAGCAGCCCAAGCCGACATTCCCAAGAGACCCAGTACTTC.